This T cell receptor beta chain originates from a study of siplizumab effects on memory and regulatory T cells. General study points: It was never confirmed that proliferating Tregs from siplizumab cultures were suppressive. Both greater diversity than memory cells and a major contribution to the alloresponse seemed to characterize naive T cells.

In germline, CDR1 is MNHNS, CDR2 SASEGT. V shed 4 bases and J shed 4 bases, with 13 bases lying between them. The CDR3 is 14 amino acids. In regard to this clone: No antigen is known for it.

Only in-frame clones appear in the TCRdb table, and some are missing; sequencing was by immunoSEQ multiplex PCR. The profile covers approximately 120,000 clones, with under 95% appearing a single time and approximately 0.75% taken by the ten largest. The source is a human donor in good health. The sample was Tregs sorted from blood. The rearrangement links TRBV6-1 to TRBJ1-2, with unresolved D. CDR3 bases: TGTGCCAGCAGTGCGGGGAACAGACCCTATGGCTACACCTTC. Translation gives CASSAGNRPYGYTF.